What follows are 2 T cell receptor beta chains derived from one specimen sequenced in a study of blood T cell repertoires in COVID-19. The method was immunoSEQ multiplex PCR; TCRdb's version includes in-frame clones alone and lacks a portion of them. The repertoire consists of 200,000 to 300,000 clones, with just under 85% occurring once and the leading ten covering about 9%. What was sequenced was peripheral blood. These receptors all stem from a man older than 75 with acute or convalescent COVID-19.

The chain recombines TRBV2 with TRBJ1-3; a possible D gene is TRBD1 (6 bases). The CDR3 totals 14 residues. Per germline, CDR1 SNHLY and CDR2 FYNNEI. V was clipped by 7 bases and J by 0 bases, with 10 bases between them. The DNA of the CDR3 is TGTGCCAGCACAGCGACAGGCTCTGGAAACACCATATATTTT. Protein: CASTATGSGNTIYF.

The chain recombines TRBV4-2 with TRBJ1-4; 9 bases agree with TRBD1. After removal of 4 bases from V and 0 bases from J, the junction contained 12 bases not matched to a gene. The germline gives CDR1 LGHNA, CDR2 YNFKEQ. The CDR3 runs to 19 residues. The CDR3 reads CASSPARTGEGSTNEKLFF. For the CDR3, the DNA is TGTGCCAGCAGCCCTGCCCGGACAGGGGAGGGATCAACTAATGAAAAACTGTTTTTT.